This passage covers 26 T cell receptor beta chains from one sample sequenced in a study of T cell responses to AZD1222 COVID-19 vaccine. Method: immunoSEQ multiplex PCR; TCRdb's copy keeps in-frame clones and lacks some. The data show some 160,000 clones, roughly 92% seen once. This specimen consisted of peripheral blood, obtained on day 0 of AZD1222 vaccination. The receptors were gathered from an adult in good health.

The chain joins TRBV7-8 to TRBJ1-6, with TRBD1 as a possible D gene (5 bases). The V gene's germline CDR1 is SGHVS and CDR2 FQNEAQ. The CDR3 length is 17 residues. Between the trimmed V and J ends, which lost 3 bases and 5 bases, there was a span of 17 bases. In DNA form, the CDR3 reads TGTGCCAGCAGCTTTAGGGGCCGTCTTGGTAATAATTCACCCCTCCACTTT. It specifies CASSFRGRLGNNSPLHF.

The V and J genes are TRBV5-1 and TRBJ1-2; D is uncertain. The V gene lost 2 bases and the J gene lost 1 base, with 9 bases spanning the gap. Germline V gene lookup returns CDR1 SGHRS and CDR2 YFSETQ. The length of the CDR3 is 14 residues. In DNA form, the CDR3 reads TGCGCCAGCAGCTTAGGACTGATTAACTATGGCTACACCTTC. This codes for CASSLGLINYGYTF.

V usage is TRBV7-9 and J usage is TRBJ2-1, with 9 bases fitting TRBD2. CDR3 length: 17 amino acids. Germline V gene data show CDR1 as SEHNR and CDR2 as FQNEAQ (reference sequence). V dropped 5 bases and J dropped 4; count of bases not matched to a gene: 12. The CDR3 loop is CASSIGGRARRYNEQFF. The CDR3 DNA sequence: TGTGCCAGCAGCATAGGCGGGAGGGCCAGGAGATACAATGAGCAGTTCTTC.

This clone appeared a single time. The chain has TRBV6-2 or TRBV6-3 and TRBJ1-5, with 8 bases identical to TRBD1. CDR3 size: 14 residues. Germline V gene sequence: CDR1 MNHEY, CDR2 SVGEGT. The V gene end was trimmed by 6 bases and the J gene end by 7 bases; junction bases not matched to a gene: 8. CDR3 in amino acids: CASSRTGQGQPQHF. The CDR3 nucleotides are TGTGCCAGCAGCCGGACAGGGCAAGGACAGCCCCAGCATTTT.

V and J are TRBV19 and TRBJ1-2; tentative D call: TRBD1 (5 bases). This CDR3 has 13 amino acids. The germline V gene encodes CDR1 LNHDA and CDR2 SQIVND (reference sequence). The ends were cut back, 5 bases at V and 0 bases at J, with 7 bases in the middle. CDR3 region: CASSAGANYGYTF. In DNA form, the CDR3 reads TGTGCCAGTAGTGCGGGGGCTAACTATGGCTACACCTTC.

This chain uses TRBV18 with TRBJ2-1, with no clear D. The CDR3 has 12 residues. V lost 2 bases and J lost 14, with 13 bases in between. Germline lookup yields CDR1 KGHSH and CDR2 LQKENI. This chain's CDR3 is CASSPIDNLEFF. For the CDR3, the DNA is TGTGCCAGCTCACCAATCGACAATCTGGAGTTCTTC.

The V call is TRBV19, the J call TRBJ1-2; weak D call: TRBD1 (6 bases). Trimming removed 6 bases at V and 6 bases at J, with 17 bases between. Per germline, CDR1 LNHDA and CDR2 SQIVND (reference sequence). The CDR3 has 14 amino acids. CDR3 sequence: CASSYFDRDNGYTF. The CDR3 region has the DNA TGTGCCAGTAGCTATTTTGACCGGGACAATGGCTACACCTTC.

The gene calls are TRBV6-5 and TRBJ1-6; 8 positions agree with TRBD1. CDR3 length: 15 amino acids. Germline CDR1 is MNHEY and CDR2 is SVGAGI. Losses at the gene ends were 6 bases for V and 5 bases for J; bases not matched to a gene: 6. The CDR3 here is CASRIDRGDNSPLHF. The CDR3 DNA is TGTGCCAGCAGGATAGACAGGGGAGATAATTCACCCCTCCACTTT.

The V gene is TRBV11-2, the J gene TRBJ1-2; D is unresolved. Deletions cut 1 base from V and 7 bases from J, with 10 bases between. The CDR3 runs 13 residues. CDR1 and CDR2 from the germline V gene are SGHAT and FQNNGV. This chain's CDR3 is CASSLVGLSGYTF. The DNA of the CDR3 is TGTGCCAGCAGCTTAGTAGGGTTGAGTGGCTACACCTTC.

This chain uses TRBV18 with TRBJ1-1; D gene unclear. Trimming left V 1 base short and J 7 bases short, with 13 bases between. Germline lookup yields CDR1 KGHSH and CDR2 LQKENI. The CDR3 spans 14 residues. CDR3 nucleotides: TGTGCCAGCTCACCACTCGATAGCCTAGTTGAAGCTTTCTTT. Amino acids: CASSPLDSLVEAFF.

The V and J genes are TRBV6-2 or TRBV6-3 and TRBJ2-5; 8 nucleotides line up with TRBD1. Germline V gene sequence: CDR1 MNHEY, CDR2 SVGEGT. V dropped 6 bases and J dropped 4; count of bases not matched to a gene: 7. The CDR3 extends over 14 amino acids. In DNA, the CDR3 is TGTGCCAGCAGCTTCCGACAGGGGTCAGAGACCCAGTACTTC. It yields the protein CASSFRQGSETQYF.

This clone was seen only once. The chain couples TRBV7-2 to TRBJ2-7; 7 positions agree with TRBD1. The trim removed 0 bases at V and 6 bases at J, leaving 5 bases unmatched. The germline V gene has CDR1 SGHTA and CDR2 FQGNSA. This CDR3 is 14 amino acids long. The CDR3 DNA is TGTGCCAGCAGCTTAGCGGACAGGATCGGCGAGCAGTACTTC. Translated: CASSLADRIGEQYF.

CDR3 DNA: TGCGCCAGCAGCTCCGGGACACCCAGGGGCAATTCACCCCTCCACTTT. Translated, it gives CASSSGTPRGNSPLHF. The chain joins TRBV5-1 to TRBJ1-6, with D maybe TRBD1 (6 bases). This CDR3 comprises 16 residues. V was cut by 3 bases and J by 7 bases, with 17 bases left in between. Per germline, CDR1 SGHRS and CDR2 YFSETQ.

The chain carries TRBV4-1 and TRBJ2-2; tentatively, D is TRBD1 or TRBD2 (5 bases each). This CDR3 has 14 residues. V was shortened by 3 bases and J by 5 bases, with 10 bases between the two germline ends. Germline CDR1 is MGHRA and CDR2 is YSYEKL. In DNA form, the CDR3 reads TGCGCCAGCAGCCAGCGGTGGGGGACCGGGGAGCTGTTTTTT. Its protein product is CASSQRWGTGELFF.

As DNA, the CDR3 is TGTGCCAGCAGCCCCGGAAGGTACAATGAGCAGTTCTTC. Protein: CASSPGRYNEQFF. The chain is built from TRBV27 and TRBJ2-1; D not resolved. The germline CDR1 and CDR2 sequences are MNHEY and SMNVEV (reference sequence). The length of the CDR3 is 13 residues. Trimming left V 6 bases short and J 4 bases short, with 10 bases between.

This chain joins TRBV24-1 and TRBJ2-5; TRBD2 matches 14 bases. The CDR3 extends over 16 amino acids. Per the germline V gene, CDR1 is KGHDR and CDR2 is SFDVKD. Trimming cost V 3 bases and J 4 bases; bases outside gene matches: 3. The CDR3 loop is CATSDRGTSGRETQYF. The CDR3 nucleotides are TGTGCCACCAGTGATCGGGGGACTAGCGGGAGAGAGACCCAGTACTTC.

The gene calls are TRBV30 and TRBJ1-4, with D perhaps TRBD1 (6 bases). V was trimmed by 3 bases and J by 10 bases, leaving 18 bases between them. The germline gives CDR1 GTSNPN, CDR2 SVGIG (reference sequence). This CDR3 has 14 amino acids. CDR3 nucleotide sequence: TGTGCCTGGAGGGGGGGGGCCAACAGAGGAAAACTGTTTTTT. The encoded protein is CAWRGGANRGKLFF.

The chain combines TRBV4-2 with TRBJ1-5, with TRBD1 matching over 7 bases. Germline assignment: CDR1 LGHNA and CDR2 YNFKEQ. The CDR3 loop spans 16 amino acids. V shed 1 base and J 5 bases; nucleotides not matched to a gene: 8. The DNA of the CDR3 is TGTGCCAGCAGCCAAGTCGGTGGTACAGGGGATCAGCCCCAGCATTTT. Translating gives CASSQVGGTGDQPQHF.

The rearrangement joins TRBV15 to TRBJ2-1, with D possibly being TRBD1 (5 bases). The CDR3 covers 14 residues. Looked up from germline, CDR1 is LNHNV and CDR2 is YYDKDF (reference sequence). The germline V and J ends were trimmed by 3 bases and 5 bases, with 11 bases remaining between them. The CDR3 spells CATSSPGHNNEQFF. The CDR3 DNA reads as TGTGCCACCAGCAGCCCCGGACATAACAATGAGCAGTTCTTC.

The CDR3 protein is CASSLLGREQHF. As DNA, the CDR3 is TGTGCCAGCAGTTTATTAGGCAGGGAGCAGCATTTT. The rearrangement joins TRBV12-3 or TRBV12-4 to TRBJ1-5; a possible D gene is TRBD1 (5 bases). The CDR3 consists of 12 residues. V was trimmed by 2 bases and J by 13 bases, leaving 12 bases between them.

The gene calls are TRBV4-3 and TRBJ2-3; 8 positions match TRBD2. The CDR3 is 16 residues long. Germline values: CDR1 LGHNA, CDR2 YSLEER. V shed 1 base and J 3 bases; nucleotides not matched to a gene: 6. The CDR3 DNA follows: TGCGCCAGCAGCCAAGGAACGGGGGGGCGGACAGATACGCAGTATTTT. Protein product: CASSQGTGGRTDTQYF.

This chain links TRBV7-2 with TRBJ2-6, with D uncertain. In germline, CDR1 is SGHTA, CDR2 FQGNSA. V was trimmed by 4 bases and J by 7 bases, leaving 8 bases between them. The CDR3 totals 13 residues. CDR3 amino acids: CASSSTRANVLTF. CDR3 DNA sequence: TGTGCCAGCAGCTCCACACGAGCCAACGTCCTGACTTTC.

The genes are TRBV2 and TRBJ2-7, with TRBD2 matching over 11 bases. The CDR3 loop spans 15 amino acids. V gave up 4 bases and J gave up 3 bases; unmatched junction bases: 5. Germline lookup yields CDR1 SNHLY and CDR2 FYNNEI. The DNA for the CDR3 is TGTGCCAGCAGTGCCTCCGGGACTAGCGGCTACGAGCAGTACTTC. This translates into CASSASGTSGYEQYF.

The chain joins TRBV5-6 to TRBJ2-3, with 8 bases matching TRBD1. After removal of 0 bases from V and 3 bases from J, the junction contained 6 bases not matched to a gene. Germline V gene lookup returns CDR1 SGHDT and CDR2 YYEEEE. The CDR3 has 16 residues. CDR3 loop: CASSLEAGGYTDTQYF. The DNA of the CDR3 is TGTGCCAGCAGCTTGGAGGCAGGGGGCTATACAGATACGCAGTATTTT.

The chain employs TRBV18 and TRBJ2-5, with a tentative D call TRBD1 (5 bases). Germline CDR1 reads KGHSH; CDR2 reads LQKENI. CDR3 length: 13 residues. Trimming removed 3 bases at V and 5 bases at J, with 10 bases between. CDR3 nucleotides: TGTGCCAGCTCACCTGACAGAATGGAGACCCAGTACTTC. This sequence encodes CASSPDRMETQYF.

This clone appeared a few times. The rearrangement uses TRBV3-1 (or the pseudogene TRBV3-2) and TRBJ1-6, with D perhaps matching TRBD1 (6 bases). Germline CDR1 reads LGHDT; CDR2 reads YNNKEL (reference sequence). V lost 2 bases to trimming and J lost 7 bases, with 9 bases between them. The CDR3 has 14 residues. Here the CDR3 reads CASSQLTGNSPLHF. The CDR3 DNA follows: TGTGCCAGCAGCCAATTGACAGGAAATTCACCCCTCCACTTT.